This TCR beta chain originates from a study of control samples from healthy donors and cancer patients. Generated by immunoSEQ multiplex PCR, the TCRdb table keeps only in-frame clones and is missing some. The table has 150,000 to 200,000 clones, almost 90% seen once. This clonotype was sampled from a man aged 18 to 29 in good health. Sequencing input: blood.

In DNA, the CDR3 is TGTGCCAGCAGGTTATGGGGTGCTCCGGCAGATACGCAGTATTTT. It encodes CASRLWGAPADTQYF. The chain employs TRBV6-5 and TRBJ2-3; no firm D call. From germline, CDR1 is MNHEY and CDR2 SVGAGI. V lost 6 bases and J 4 bases, leaving 17 bases between the germline ends. The CDR3 is 15 amino acids.